The 21 T cell receptor beta chains below all came from one sample that was sequenced in a study of T cell responses to AZD1222 COVID-19 vaccine. This table comes from immunoSEQ multiplex PCR, and its TCRdb copy is limited to in-frame clones, with some not included. Seen here are roughly 190,000 clones, roughly 91% observed once, and the top ten hold roughly 0.98%. The sample was peripheral blood, taken on day 0 of AZD1222 vaccination. Receptor source: an adult in good health.

This clone was counted a single time. This rearrangement joins TRBV5-1 to TRBJ1-2; 8 bases line up with TRBD1. Trimming at V came to 1 base and at J to 8 bases, leaving 7 bases not matched to a gene. This CDR3 is 14 amino acids long. Germline V gene data show CDR1 as SGHRS and CDR2 as YFSETQ. CDR3 loop: CASSLQTGAGGYTF. CDR3 sequence (DNA): TGCGCCAGCAGCTTGCAGACAGGGGCGGGCGGCTACACCTTC.

The chain recombines TRBV7-2 with TRBJ1-3; 7 bases line up with TRBD1. This CDR3 region has 15 residues. Germline V gene sequence: CDR1 SGHTA, CDR2 FQGNSA. The junction had 8 bases not matched to a gene; V was cut back by 5 bases and J by 4 bases. DNA of the CDR3: TGTGCCAGCAGCCCGCGACAGGGAACGGGAAACACCATATATTTT. Its protein is CASSPRQGTGNTIYF.

This clone came up a few times. J is TRBJ2-4 and V is TRBV3-1 (or the pseudogene TRBV3-2), with 8 bases that match TRBD2. Looked up from germline, CDR1 is LGHDT and CDR2 is YNNKEL (reference sequence). The CDR3 is 16 residues long. V shed 1 base and J 0 bases; nucleotides not matched to a gene: 2. For the CDR3, the DNA is TGTGCCAGCAGCCAAGGGACTAGCCAAGCCAAAAACATTCAGTACTTC. This codes for CASSQGTSQAKNIQYF.

The CDR3: CASRQGIAEAFF. The CDR3, as DNA: TGTGCCAGCAGACAGGGGATCGCTGAAGCTTTCTTT. The genes are TRBV19 and TRBJ1-1; the match to TRBD1 covers 8 bases. Germline V gene lookup returns CDR1 LNHDA and CDR2 SQIVND (reference sequence). The CDR3 runs to 12 residues. V lost 9 bases and J lost 6; bases outside the gene matches: 6.

The J gene is TRBJ2-7, the V gene TRBV6-4; D call uncertain. With 9 bases removed from V and 2 bases from J, the gap between germline ends came to 8 bases. The CDR3 is made up of 11 amino acids. Germline CDR1 MRHNA, CDR2 SNTAGT. The chain's CDR3 is CARGAAYEQYF. CDR3 nucleotide sequence: TGTGCCAGAGGTGCAGCCTACGAGCAGTACTTC.

The genes are TRBV10-3 and TRBJ2-7, with no clear D. Deletions cut 4 bases from V and 3 bases from J, with 13 bases between. Germline V gives CDR1 ENHRY, CDR2 SYGVKD. The CDR3 runs 14 residues. CDR3 protein: CAISVLNKHYEQYF. The CDR3 bases are TGTGCCATCAGTGTGTTAAACAAGCACTACGAGCAGTACTTC.

In this sample, this clone turned up once. The rearrangement uses TRBV5-6 and TRBJ1-5; D is possibly TRBD1 (6 bases). The CDR3 loop spans 14 amino acids. Germline values: CDR1 SGHDT, CDR2 YYEEEE. Trimming cost V 4 bases and J 9 bases, with 17 bases left between them. The CDR3 DNA follows: TGTGCCAGCAGCCCAGACAGGAGCACTCCGCCCCAGCATTTT. Residues: CASSPDRSTPPQHF.

This clone occurred a few times. The chain has TRBV18 and TRBJ2-2; possible D gene TRBD2, 6 bases. Germline CDR1 KGHSH, CDR2 LQKENI. V was shortened by 2 bases and J by 4 bases, with 14 bases between the two germline ends. CDR3 size: 16 residues. The CDR3 spells CASSPMLGGTTGELFF. The CDR3 DNA follows: TGTGCCAGCTCACCAATGCTAGGAGGGACCACCGGGGAGCTGTTTTTT.

The chain links TRBV19 to TRBJ1-5; 9 bases line up with TRBD1. Germline-derived CDR1 and CDR2 are LNHDA and SQIVND (reference sequence). This CDR3 contains 16 residues. V shed 5 bases, J shed 7 bases, and the junction held 12 bases outside the gene matches. The DNA of the CDR3 is TGTGCCAGTAGTGTGACAGGGGGGGATTCTTCGCAGCCCCAGCATTTT. Translated, it gives CASSVTGGDSSQPQHF.

V is TRBV7-3 and J is TRBJ2-3, with 9 bases aligning to TRBD2. The junction had 1 base not matched to a gene; V was cut back by 5 bases and J by 1 base. The germline gives CDR1 SGHTA, CDR2 FQGTGA. This CDR3 has 14 residues. The CDR3 here is CASSRLAGTDTQYF. The CDR3 bases are TGTGCCAGCAGCAGACTAGCGGGCACAGATACGCAGTATTTT.

This chain connects TRBV9 to TRBJ1-1; tentatively, D is TRBD1 (5 bases). Per germline, CDR1 SGDLS and CDR2 YYNGEE. CDR3 length: 15 amino acids. The V gene lost 3 bases and the J gene lost 4 bases, with 16 bases spanning the gap. CDR3 coding DNA: TGTGCCAGCAGCGAGGGGCCAGGCGTGGGCACTGAAGCTTTCTTT. Translating gives CASSEGPGVGTEAFF.

The rearrangement joins TRBV3-1 (or the pseudogene TRBV3-2) to TRBJ1-5; D remains ambiguous. CDR1 and CDR2 (germline): LGHDT, YNNKEL (reference sequence). The CDR3 consists of 13 residues. Trimming cost V 2 bases and J 5 bases, with 7 bases left between them. The CDR3 coding sequence is TGTGCCAGCAGCCAACAGGTGGATCAGCCCCAGCATTTT. It specifies CASSQQVDQPQHF.

The V gene is TRBV5-1, the J gene TRBJ1-2; D perhaps matches TRBD1 (6 bases). This CDR3 is 13 amino acids long. The V end was cut by 3 bases, the J end by 6 bases, with 12 bases between. The germline V gene encodes CDR1 SGHRS and CDR2 YFSETQ. The CDR3 region has the DNA TGCGCCAGCAGCTCCCGGACAGACAATGGCTACACCTTC. Translated: CASSSRTDNGYTF.

V is TRBV11-2 and J is TRBJ2-7, with D possibly being TRBD1 (5 bases). The V end was cut by 5 bases, the J end by 3 bases, with 20 bases between. CDR1 and CDR2 from the germline V gene are SGHAT and FQNNGV. CDR3 length: 16 amino acids. The CDR3 nucleotides are TGTGCCAGCAGCATCAGCACTGGGGCGGACCGCTACGAGCAGTACTTC. Its translation is CASSISTGADRYEQYF.

This rearrangement joins TRBV5-1 to TRBJ2-7; 10 bases are shared with TRBD2. In germline, CDR1 is SGHRS, CDR2 YFSETQ. There are 15 residues in the CDR3. J lost 0 bases, V lost 4 bases, and 4 bases had no gene match. The CDR3 sequence is CASSPGLADSYEQYF. The CDR3, as DNA: TGCGCCAGCAGCCCTGGACTAGCGGACTCCTACGAGCAGTACTTC.

The chain joins TRBV6-1 to TRBJ1-2; D not certain. CDR3 length equals 13 residues. Germline values: CDR1 MNHNS, CDR2 SASEGT. The V end lost 2 bases, the J end lost 7 bases, and 11 bases lay between the germline ends. The CDR3 bases are TGTGCCAGCAGTGAATGGGGATTGAGTGGCTACACCTTC. Translated: CASSEWGLSGYTF.

The chain combines TRBV5-1 with TRBJ2-2, with 9 bases fitting TRBD2. CDR1 and CDR2 from the germline V gene are SGHRS and YFSETQ. Trimming cost V 4 bases and J 0 bases; bases outside gene matches: 4. The CDR3 loop spans 16 amino acids. As DNA, the CDR3 is TGCGCCAGCAGCCTGACTAGCGGAGCGAACACCGGGGAGCTGTTTTTT. This translates into CASSLTSGANTGELFF.

The chain combines TRBV11-2 with TRBJ1-1, with no clear D. In germline, CDR1 is SGHAT, CDR2 FQNNGV. The CDR3 totals 13 residues. With 5 bases removed from V and 1 base from J, the gap between germline ends came to 8 bases. CDR3 amino acids: CASSTNTNTEAFF. The CDR3 bases are TGTGCCAGCAGCACCAACACGAACACTGAAGCTTTCTTT.

The rearrangement uses TRBV11-2 and TRBJ2-7; D gene ambiguous. Trimming took 1 base from V and 3 from J, leaving 13 bases between them. CDR3 length: 15 amino acids. The germline CDR1 and CDR2 sequences are SGHAT and FQNNGV. The CDR3 DNA reads as TGTGCCAGCAGCTTAGCCCGCAGGACCCACTACGAGCAGTACTTC. This encodes CASSLARRTHYEQYF.

This clone was recorded once. V usage is TRBV5-1 and J usage is TRBJ1-3; D is ambiguous. The V and J ends lost 0 bases and 8 bases respectively, with 9 bases between them. The V gene's germline CDR1 is SGHRS and CDR2 YFSETQ. The CDR3 sequence is 13 residues long. The CDR3 protein is CASSLDQVYTIYF. CDR3 in DNA: TGCGCCAGCAGCTTGGACCAGGTTTACACCATATATTTT.

The rearrangement links TRBV4-1 to TRBJ2-2; 11 positions agree with TRBD2. The CDR3 contains 15 residues. Germline CDR1 reads MGHRA; CDR2 reads YSYEKL. V lost 1 base, J lost 5 bases, and 0 bases stayed unmatched. The CDR3, as DNA: TGCGCCAGCAGCCAAGGGACTAGCGGGACCGGGGAGCTGTTTTTT. This encodes CASSQGTSGTGELFF.